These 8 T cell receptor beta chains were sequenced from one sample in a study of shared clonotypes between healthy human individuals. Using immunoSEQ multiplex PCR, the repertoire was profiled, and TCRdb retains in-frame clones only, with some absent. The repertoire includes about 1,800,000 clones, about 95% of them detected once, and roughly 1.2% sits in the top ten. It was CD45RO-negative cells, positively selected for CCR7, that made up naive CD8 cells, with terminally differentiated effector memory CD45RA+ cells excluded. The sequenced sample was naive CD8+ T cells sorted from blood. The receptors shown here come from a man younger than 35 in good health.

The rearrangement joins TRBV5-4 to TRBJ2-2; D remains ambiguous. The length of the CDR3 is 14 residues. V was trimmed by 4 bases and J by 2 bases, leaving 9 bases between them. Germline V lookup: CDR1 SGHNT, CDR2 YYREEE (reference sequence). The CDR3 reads CASSTGDNTGELFF. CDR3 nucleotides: TGTGCCAGCAGCACCGGTGATAACACCGGGGAGCTGTTTTTT.

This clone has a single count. CDR3 bases: TGTGCCAGCAGCTTAGGGCCGGCGGGGGCGGGTCAGCCCCAGCATTTT. This encodes CASSLGPAGAGQPQHF. The chain couples TRBV7-9 to TRBJ1-5; TRBD1 is a possible D gene (6 bases). The CDR3 is 16 residues long. The ends were cut back, 1 base at V and 6 bases at J, with 16 bases in the middle. Germline CDR1 is SEHNR and CDR2 is FQNEAQ (reference sequence).

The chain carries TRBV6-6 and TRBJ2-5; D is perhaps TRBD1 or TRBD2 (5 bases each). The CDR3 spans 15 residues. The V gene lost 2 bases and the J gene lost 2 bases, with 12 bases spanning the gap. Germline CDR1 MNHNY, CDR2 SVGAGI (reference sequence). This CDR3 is CASSYHRDVQETQYF. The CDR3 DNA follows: TGTGCCAGCAGTTACCACCGGGACGTACAAGAGACCCAGTACTTC.

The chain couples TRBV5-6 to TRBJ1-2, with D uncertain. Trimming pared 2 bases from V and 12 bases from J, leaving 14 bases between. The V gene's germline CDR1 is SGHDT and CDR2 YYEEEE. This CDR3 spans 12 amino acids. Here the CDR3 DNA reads TGTGCCAGCAGCTTTGGCCATTCCCTCGACACCTTC. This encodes CASSFGHSLDTF.

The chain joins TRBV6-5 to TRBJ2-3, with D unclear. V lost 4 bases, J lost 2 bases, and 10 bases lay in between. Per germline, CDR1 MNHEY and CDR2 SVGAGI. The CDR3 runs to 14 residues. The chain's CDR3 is CASSFAENTDTQYF. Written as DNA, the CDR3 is TGTGCCAGCAGTTTCGCGGAGAACACAGATACGCAGTATTTT.

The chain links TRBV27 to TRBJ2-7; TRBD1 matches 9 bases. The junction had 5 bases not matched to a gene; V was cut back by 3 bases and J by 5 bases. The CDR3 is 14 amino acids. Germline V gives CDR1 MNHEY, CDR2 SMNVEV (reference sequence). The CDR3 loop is CASSLYTGGDEQYF. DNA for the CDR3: TGTGCCAGCAGTTTGTATACAGGGGGCGACGAGCAGTACTTC.

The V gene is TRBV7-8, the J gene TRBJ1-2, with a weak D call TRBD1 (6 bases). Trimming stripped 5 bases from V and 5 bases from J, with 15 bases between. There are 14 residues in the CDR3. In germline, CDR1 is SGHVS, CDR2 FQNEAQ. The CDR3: CASSPDGGTYGYTF. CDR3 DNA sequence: TGTGCCAGCAGCCCCGATGGCGGGACATATGGCTACACCTTC.

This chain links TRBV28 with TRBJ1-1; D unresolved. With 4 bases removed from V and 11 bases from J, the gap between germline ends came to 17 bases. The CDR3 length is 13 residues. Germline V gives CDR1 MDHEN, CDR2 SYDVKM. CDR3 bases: TGTGCCAGCAGTTCCGACATAGGCAGCCGGGCTTTCTTT. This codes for CASSSDIGSRAFF.